This T cell receptor beta chain is drawn from a study of T-cell reconstitution after alpha-beta-depleted transplantation in children. This clonotype was found many times. As it was prepared, the TCRbeta library received unique molecular identifiers. TCRdb itself ran the PCR reads through MiXCR, one entry per CDR3 protein. Among 640,000 or so distinct CDR3 sequences, roughly 17% were seen once, and the ten largest hold over 0.95%. This CDR3 is 11 amino acids long. The chain employs TRBV21-1 and TRBJ2-7. TRBV21-1 is assigned pseudogene status. The sequence came from a human donor who donated a stem cell graft to a child with acute myeloid leukemia. Sample: PBMCs from the stem cell graft donor, taken from the stem cell graft. Here the CDR3 DNA reads TGTGCCAGCAGCAGACCCTACGAGCAGTACTTC. Translating gives CASSRPYEQYF.